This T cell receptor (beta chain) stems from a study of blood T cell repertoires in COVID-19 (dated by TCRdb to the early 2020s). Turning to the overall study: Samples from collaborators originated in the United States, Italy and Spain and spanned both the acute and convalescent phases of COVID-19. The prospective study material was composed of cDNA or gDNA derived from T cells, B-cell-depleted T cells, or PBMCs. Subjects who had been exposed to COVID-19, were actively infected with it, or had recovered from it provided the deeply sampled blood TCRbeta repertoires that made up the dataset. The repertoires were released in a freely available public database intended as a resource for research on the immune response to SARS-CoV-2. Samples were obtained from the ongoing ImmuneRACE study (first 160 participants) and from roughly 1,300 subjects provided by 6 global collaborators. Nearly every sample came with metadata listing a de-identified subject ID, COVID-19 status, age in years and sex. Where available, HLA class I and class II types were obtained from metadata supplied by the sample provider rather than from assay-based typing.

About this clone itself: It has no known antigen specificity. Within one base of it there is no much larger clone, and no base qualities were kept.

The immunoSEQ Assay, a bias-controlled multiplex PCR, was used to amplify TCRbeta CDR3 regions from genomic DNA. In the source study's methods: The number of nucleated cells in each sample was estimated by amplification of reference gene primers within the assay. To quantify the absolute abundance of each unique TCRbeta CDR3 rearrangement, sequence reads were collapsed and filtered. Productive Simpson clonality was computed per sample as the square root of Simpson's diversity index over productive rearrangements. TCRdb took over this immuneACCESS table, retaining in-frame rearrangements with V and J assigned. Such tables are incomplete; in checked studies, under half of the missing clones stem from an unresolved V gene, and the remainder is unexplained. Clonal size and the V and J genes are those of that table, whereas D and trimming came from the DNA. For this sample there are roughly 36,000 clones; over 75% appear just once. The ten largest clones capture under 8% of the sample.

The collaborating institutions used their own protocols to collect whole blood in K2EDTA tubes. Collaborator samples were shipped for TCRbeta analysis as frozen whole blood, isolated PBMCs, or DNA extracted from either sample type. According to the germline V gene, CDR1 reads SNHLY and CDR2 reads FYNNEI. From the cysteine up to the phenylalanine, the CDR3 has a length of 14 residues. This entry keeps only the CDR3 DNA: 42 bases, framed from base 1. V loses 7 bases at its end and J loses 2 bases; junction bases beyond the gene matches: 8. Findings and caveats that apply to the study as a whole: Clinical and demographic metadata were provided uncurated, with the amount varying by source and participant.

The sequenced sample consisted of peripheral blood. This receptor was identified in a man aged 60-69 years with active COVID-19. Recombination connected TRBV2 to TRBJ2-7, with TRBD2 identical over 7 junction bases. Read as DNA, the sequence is TGTGCCAGCACGTTATCTAGCGGCCCCTACGAGCAGTACTTC. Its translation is CASTLSSGPYEQYF.